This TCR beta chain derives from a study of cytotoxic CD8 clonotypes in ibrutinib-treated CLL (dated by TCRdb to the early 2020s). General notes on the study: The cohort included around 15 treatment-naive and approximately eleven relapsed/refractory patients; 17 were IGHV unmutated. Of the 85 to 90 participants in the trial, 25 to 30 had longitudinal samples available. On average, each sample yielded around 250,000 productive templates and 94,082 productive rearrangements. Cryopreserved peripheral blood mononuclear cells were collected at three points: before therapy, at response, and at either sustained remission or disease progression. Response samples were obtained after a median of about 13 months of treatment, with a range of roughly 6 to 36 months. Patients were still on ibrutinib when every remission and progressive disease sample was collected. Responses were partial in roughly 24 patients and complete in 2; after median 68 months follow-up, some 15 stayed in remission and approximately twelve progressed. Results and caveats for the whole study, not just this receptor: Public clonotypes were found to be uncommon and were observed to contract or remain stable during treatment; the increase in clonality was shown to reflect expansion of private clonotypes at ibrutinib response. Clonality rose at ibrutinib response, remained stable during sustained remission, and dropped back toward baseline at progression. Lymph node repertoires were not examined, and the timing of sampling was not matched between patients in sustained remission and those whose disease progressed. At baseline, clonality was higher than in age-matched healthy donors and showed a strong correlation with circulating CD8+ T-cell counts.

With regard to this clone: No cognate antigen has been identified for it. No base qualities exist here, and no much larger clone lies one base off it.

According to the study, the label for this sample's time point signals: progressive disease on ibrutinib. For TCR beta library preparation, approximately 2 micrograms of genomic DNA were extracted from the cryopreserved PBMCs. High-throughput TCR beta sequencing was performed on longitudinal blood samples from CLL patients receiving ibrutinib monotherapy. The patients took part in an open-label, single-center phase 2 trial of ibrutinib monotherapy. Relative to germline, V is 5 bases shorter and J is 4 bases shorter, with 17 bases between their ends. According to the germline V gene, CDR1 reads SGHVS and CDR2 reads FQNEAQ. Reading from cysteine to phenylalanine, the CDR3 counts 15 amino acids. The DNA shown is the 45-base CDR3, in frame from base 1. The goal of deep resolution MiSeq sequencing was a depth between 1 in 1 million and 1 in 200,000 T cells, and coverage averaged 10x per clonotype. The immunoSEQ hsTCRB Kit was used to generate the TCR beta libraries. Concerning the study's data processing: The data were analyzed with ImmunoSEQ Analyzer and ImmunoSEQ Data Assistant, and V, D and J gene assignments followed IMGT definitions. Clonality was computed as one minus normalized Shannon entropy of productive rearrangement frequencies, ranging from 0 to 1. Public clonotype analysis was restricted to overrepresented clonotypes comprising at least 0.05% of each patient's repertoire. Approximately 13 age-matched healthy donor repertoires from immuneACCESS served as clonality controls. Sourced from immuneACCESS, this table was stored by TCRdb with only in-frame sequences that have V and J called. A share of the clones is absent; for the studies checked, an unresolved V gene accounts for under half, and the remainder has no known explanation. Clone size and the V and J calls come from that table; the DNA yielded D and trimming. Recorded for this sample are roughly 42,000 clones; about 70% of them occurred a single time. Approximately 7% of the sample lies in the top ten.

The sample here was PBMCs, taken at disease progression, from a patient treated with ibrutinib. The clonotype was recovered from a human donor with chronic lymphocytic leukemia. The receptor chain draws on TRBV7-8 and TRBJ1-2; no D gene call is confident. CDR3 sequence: CASSARLGGSYGYTF. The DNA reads TGTGCCAGCAGCGCCCGTTTGGGCGGATCCTATGGCTACACCTTC.